This T cell receptor beta chain was captured by sequencing in a study of cytomegalovirus exposure and HLA in healthy donors. This PCR relied on a set of 60 Vbeta primers and 13 Jbeta primers. TCRdb's table, derived via immunoSEQ multiplex PCR, lists solely in-frame clones and lacks some. The repertoire table contains tens of thousands of clones. This clonotype originated in a man aged 50-60 years in good health and CMV-seronegative. Sequenced material: PBMCs.

The CDR3 DNA reads as TGTGCCAGCAGTGACTCCGACAGGGAGAACACCGGGGAGCTGTTTTTT. Residues: CASSDSDRENTGELFF. V and J are TRBV6-4 and TRBJ2-2, with 7 bases fitting TRBD1. This CDR3 region has 16 residues. V dropped 0 bases and J dropped 1; count of bases not matched to a gene: 2. Looked up from germline, CDR1 is MRHNA and CDR2 is SNTAGT.